Sequencing of this TCR beta chain was carried out in a study of OX40 agonist ivuxolimab in advanced cancers. Trimming took 4 bases from V and 9 from J; bases not matched to a gene: 7. This CDR3 is 15 amino acids long. The germline gives CDR1 PRHDT, CDR2 FYEKMQ (reference sequence). Assay: immunoSEQ multiplex PCR; the TCRdb copy retains only in-frame clones and omits some. The sample holds tens of thousands of clones, around 85% seen once. This TCR was recovered from an adult with an advanced solid tumor such as melanoma, head and neck, liver or kidney cancer. The source material was CD4+ or CD8+ T cells sorted from blood, sampled in a trial of the OX40 agonist ivuxolimab. The V call is TRBV13, the J call TRBJ1-6; 9 bases map to TRBD1. CDR3 region: CASSSPRTGVSPLHF. The CDR3 bases are TGTGCCAGCAGCTCCCCCCGGACAGGGGTTTCACCCCTCCACTTT.